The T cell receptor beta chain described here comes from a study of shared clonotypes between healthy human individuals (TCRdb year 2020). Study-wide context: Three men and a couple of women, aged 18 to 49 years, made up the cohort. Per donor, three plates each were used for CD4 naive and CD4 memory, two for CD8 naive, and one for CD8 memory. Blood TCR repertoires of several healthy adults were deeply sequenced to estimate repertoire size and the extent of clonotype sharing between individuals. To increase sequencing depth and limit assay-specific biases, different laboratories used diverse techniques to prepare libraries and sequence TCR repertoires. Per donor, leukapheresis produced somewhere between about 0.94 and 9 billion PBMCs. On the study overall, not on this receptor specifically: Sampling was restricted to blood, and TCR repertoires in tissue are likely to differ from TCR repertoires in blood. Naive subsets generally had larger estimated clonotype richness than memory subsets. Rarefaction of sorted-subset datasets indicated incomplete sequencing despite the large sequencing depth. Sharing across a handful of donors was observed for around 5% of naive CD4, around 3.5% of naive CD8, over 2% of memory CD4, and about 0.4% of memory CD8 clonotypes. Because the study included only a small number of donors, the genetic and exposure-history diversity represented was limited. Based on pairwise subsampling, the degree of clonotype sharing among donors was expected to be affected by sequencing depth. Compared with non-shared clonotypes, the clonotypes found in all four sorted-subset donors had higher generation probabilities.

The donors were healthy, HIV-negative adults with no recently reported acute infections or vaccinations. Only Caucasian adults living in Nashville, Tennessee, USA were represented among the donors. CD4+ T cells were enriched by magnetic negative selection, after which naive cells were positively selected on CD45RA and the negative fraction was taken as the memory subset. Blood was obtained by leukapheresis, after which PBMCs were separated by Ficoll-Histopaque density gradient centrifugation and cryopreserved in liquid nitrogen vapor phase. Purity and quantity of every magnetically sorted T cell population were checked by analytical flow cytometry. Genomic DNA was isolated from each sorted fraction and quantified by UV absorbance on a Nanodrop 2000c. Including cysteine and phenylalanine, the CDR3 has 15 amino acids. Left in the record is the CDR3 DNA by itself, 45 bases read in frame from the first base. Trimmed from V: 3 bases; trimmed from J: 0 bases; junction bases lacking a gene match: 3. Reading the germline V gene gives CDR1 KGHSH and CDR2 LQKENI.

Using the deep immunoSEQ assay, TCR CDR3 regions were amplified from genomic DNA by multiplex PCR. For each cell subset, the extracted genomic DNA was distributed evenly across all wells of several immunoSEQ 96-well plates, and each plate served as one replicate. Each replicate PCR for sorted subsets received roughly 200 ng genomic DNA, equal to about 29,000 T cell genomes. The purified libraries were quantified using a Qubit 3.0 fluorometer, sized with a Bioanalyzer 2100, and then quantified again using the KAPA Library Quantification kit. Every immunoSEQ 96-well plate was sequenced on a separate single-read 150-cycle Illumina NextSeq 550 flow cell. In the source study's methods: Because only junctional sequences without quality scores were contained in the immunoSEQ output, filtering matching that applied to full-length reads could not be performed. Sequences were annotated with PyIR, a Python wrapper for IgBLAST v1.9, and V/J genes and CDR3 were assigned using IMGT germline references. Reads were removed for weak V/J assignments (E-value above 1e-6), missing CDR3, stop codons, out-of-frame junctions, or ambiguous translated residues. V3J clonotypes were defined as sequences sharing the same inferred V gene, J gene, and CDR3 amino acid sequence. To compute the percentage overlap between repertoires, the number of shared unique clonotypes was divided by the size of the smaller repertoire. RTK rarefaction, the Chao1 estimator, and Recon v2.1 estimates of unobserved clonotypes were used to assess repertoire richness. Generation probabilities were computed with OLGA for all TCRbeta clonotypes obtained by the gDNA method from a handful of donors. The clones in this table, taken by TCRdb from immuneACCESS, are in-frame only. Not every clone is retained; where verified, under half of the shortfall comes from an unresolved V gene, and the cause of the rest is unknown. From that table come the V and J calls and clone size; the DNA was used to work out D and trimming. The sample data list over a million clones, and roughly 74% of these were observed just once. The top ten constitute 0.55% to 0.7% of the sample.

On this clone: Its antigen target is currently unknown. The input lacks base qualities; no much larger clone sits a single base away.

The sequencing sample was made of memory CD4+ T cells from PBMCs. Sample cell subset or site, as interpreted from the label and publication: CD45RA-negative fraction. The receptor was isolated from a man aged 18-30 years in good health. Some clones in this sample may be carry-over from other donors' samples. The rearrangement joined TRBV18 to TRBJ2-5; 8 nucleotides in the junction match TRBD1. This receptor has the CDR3 CASSPTDRDQETQYF. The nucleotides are TGTGCCAGCTCACCGACGGACAGGGACCAAGAGACCCAGTACTTC.